This T cell receptor (beta chain) was retrieved from a study of CD8+ T cells in alopecia areata. V lost 6 bases to trimming and J lost 4 bases, with 15 bases between them. This CDR3 comprises 14 residues. The germline CDR1 and CDR2 sequences are MDHEN and SYDVKM. About this clone: Its matching antigen is unknown.

Overall study findings and caveats: Clonality in lesional scalp, especially alopecia totalis/universalis, exceeded that of normal scalp. One nonresponder leaves baseline CD8+ expansion's link to response uncertain. Scalp and blood retained many expanded lesional clones during tofacitinib.

Treatment described: oral pan-JAK inhibitor, 5-10 mg twice daily. Peripheral blood and lesional scalp punch biopsies were taken from alopecia areata patients. It was cDNA, reverse transcribed from extracted RNA, that served as the sequencing template. Measured with immunoSEQ multiplex PCR; TCRdb has only the in-frame clones, and not every one. The sample has about 100,000 clones, about 40% seen once. This receptor was taken from a human donor with alopecia areata. The material sequenced was CD8+ T cells sorted from blood, taken at week 24, from a patient treated with tofacitinib. The rearrangement links TRBV28 to TRBJ2-5; D unresolved. CDR3 sequence: CASSLYGAGETQYF. In DNA, the CDR3 is TGTGCCAGCAGCCTGTATGGTGCAGGAGAGACCCAGTACTTC.